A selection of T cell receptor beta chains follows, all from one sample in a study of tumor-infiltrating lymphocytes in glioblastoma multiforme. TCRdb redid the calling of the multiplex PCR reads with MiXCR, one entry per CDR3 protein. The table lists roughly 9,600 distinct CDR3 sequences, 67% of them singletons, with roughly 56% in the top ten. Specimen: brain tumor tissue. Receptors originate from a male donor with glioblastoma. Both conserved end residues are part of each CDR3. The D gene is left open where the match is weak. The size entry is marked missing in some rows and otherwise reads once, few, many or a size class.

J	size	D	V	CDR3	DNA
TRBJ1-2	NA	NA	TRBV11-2	CASSPRGYGYTF	TGTGCCAGCAGCCCCCGGGGCTATGGCTACACTTTC
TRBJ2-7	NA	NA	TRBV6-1	CANSGIYEQYF	TGTGCCAACAGTGGAATCTACGAGCAGTACTTC
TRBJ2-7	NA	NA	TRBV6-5	CASRLAGRLGWGYEEYF	TGTGCCAGCAGGCTAGCCGGGAGATTAGGGTGGGGCTACGAGGAGTACTTC
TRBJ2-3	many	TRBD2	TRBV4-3	CASSQDLRLAGGPGTQYF	TGCGCCAGCAGCCAAGATTTGCGGCTAGCGGGAGGGCCCGGTACGCAGTATTTT
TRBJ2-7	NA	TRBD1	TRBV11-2	CASSLDKGARYEQYF	TGTGCCAGCAGCTTAGATAAGGGGGCAAGATACGAGCAGTACTTC
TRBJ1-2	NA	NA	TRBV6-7	CASSLPQGSPGYIF	TGTGCAAGTAGTCTTCCACAGGGATCGCCTGGCTACATCTTC
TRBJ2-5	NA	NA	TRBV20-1	CSAHWAETQYF	TGCAGTGCTCATTGGGCCGAGACCCAGTACTTC
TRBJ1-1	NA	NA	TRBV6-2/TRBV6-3	CATAGHHIRNTESFF	TGTGCCACCGCGGGACACCATATAAGGAACACTGAATCTTTCTTT
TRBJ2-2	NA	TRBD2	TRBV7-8	CATSLAGGVPGELFF	TGTGCCACCAGCTTAGCGGGAGGGGTCCCCGGGGAGCTGTTTTTC
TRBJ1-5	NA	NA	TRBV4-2	CARSQEWGRGQPQHF	TGTGCCAGAAGCCAAGAGTGGGGGAGGGGACAGCCCCAGCATTTT
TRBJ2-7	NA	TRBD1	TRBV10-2	CASNLGQGGSYEQYF	TGCGCCAGCAACTTAGGACAGGGGGGCTCCTACGAGCAGTACTTC
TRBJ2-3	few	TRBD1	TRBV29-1	CSVDGTGGGTDTQYF	TGCAGCGTTGATGGGACAGGGGGAGGCACAGATACGCAATATTTT
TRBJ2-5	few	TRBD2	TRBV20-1	CSAGPSGKIGGEAQYF	TGCAGTGCTGGTCCTAGCGGGAAGATCGGGGGGGAGGCCCAGTACTTC
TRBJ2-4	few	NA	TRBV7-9	CASSFPQYRGNLQYF	TGTGCCAGCAGCTTCCCGCAGTATCGTGGAAACCTTCAGTACTTC
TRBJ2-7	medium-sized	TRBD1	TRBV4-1	CASSRLPGQGIYEQYF	TGCGCCAGCAGCCGATTGCCGGGACAGGGAATATACGAGCAGTACTTC
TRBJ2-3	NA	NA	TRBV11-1	CASSSRGWGGTDTQYF	TGTGCCAGCAGTTCCCGGGGCTGGGGGGGCACAGATACGCAGTATTTT
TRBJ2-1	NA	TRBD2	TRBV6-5	CASNATSGRVGEQFF	TGTGCCAGCAACGCCACTAGCGGGAGGGTCGGTGAGCAGTTCTTC
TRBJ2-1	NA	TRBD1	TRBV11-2	CASNLAVRGPSCNEQFF	TGTGCCAGCAACTTAGCAGTGAGGGGGCCTTCGTGCAATGAGCAGTTCTTC
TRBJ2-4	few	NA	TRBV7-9	CASSDTSSNLTKNIQYF	TGTGCCAGCAGCGACACGTCTAGCAATCTAACCAAAAACATTCAGTACTTC
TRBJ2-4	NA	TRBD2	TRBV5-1	CASSLSSGSTKNIQYF	TGCGCCAGCAGCCTTTCTAGCGGGAGTACCAAAAACATTCAGTACTTC
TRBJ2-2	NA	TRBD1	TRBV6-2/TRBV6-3	CARAGQGETGELFF	TGTGCCAGAGCAGGACAGGGAGAAACCGGTGAGCTGTTTTTC
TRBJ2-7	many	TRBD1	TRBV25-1	CASSDPPGQGSYEQYF	TGTGCCAGCAGTGACCCCCCGGGACAGGGCTCCTACGAGCAGTACTTC
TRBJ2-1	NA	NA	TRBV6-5	CASSLSSYNEQFF	TGTGCCAGCAGTCTCAGCTCCTACAATGAGCAGTTCTTC
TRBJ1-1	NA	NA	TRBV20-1	CSARIRDRNTEAFF	TGCAGTGCTAGAATCCGCGACCGAAACACTGAAGCTTTCTTT
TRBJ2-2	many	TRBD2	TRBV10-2	CASRAPGTSGSPEVEELFF	TGCGCCAGCAGGGCACCCGGGACTAGCGGGAGCCCCGAAGTCGAGGAGCTGTTTTTT
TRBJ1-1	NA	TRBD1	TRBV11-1	CASSFPGTGGTEALF	TGTGCCAGCAGCTTCCCGGGGACAGGAGGCACTGAAGCTTTGTTC